A selection of T cell receptor beta chains follows, all from one sample in a study of cytomegalovirus exposure and HLA in healthy donors. Sequencing used immunoSEQ multiplex PCR; TCRdb keeps in-frame clones, though not all of them. Among some 110,000 clones listed, over 75% were seen once. Sequencing used PBMCs. These receptors all come from a woman in her late teens or twenties in good health and CMV-seropositive. CDR3s include the opening cysteine and the closing phenylalanine or tryptophan. The D gene is left open where the match is weak. A clone size is listed for some rows: how often the clone was seen (once, few, many), or a class if it is expanded.

clone_size: NA; v_call: TRBV6-5; j_call: TRBJ2-3; d_call: TRBD1; cdr3_nt: TGTGCCAGCAGTCCCGGGACAGGGAGCCCAGATACGCAGTATTTT; cdr3_aa: CASSPGTGSPDTQYF
clone_size: NA; v_call: TRBV5-1; j_call: TRBJ1-2; d_call: TRBD1; cdr3_nt: TGCGCCAGCAGCTTGGCGGGACAGCTGAACTATGGCTACACCTTC; cdr3_aa: CASSLAGQLNYGYTF
clone_size: NA; v_call: TRBV5-1; j_call: TRBJ2-3; d_call: TRBD2; cdr3_nt: TGCGCCAGCAGCTTGGGGGGACTAGGGGCGACAGATACGCAGTATTTT; cdr3_aa: CASSLGGLGATDTQYF
clone_size: NA; v_call: TRBV6-1; j_call: TRBJ1-1; d_call: NA; cdr3_nt: TGTGCCAGCAGTGAGTATGGCGGAGCTTTCTTT; cdr3_aa: CASSEYGGAFF
clone_size: NA; v_call: TRBV7-2; j_call: TRBJ2-1; d_call: NA; cdr3_nt: TGTGCCAGCAGCTTAAAAGGAGGGCCTTTAGGTGAGCAGTTCTTC; cdr3_aa: CASSLKGGPLGEQFF
clone_size: NA; v_call: TRBV19; j_call: TRBJ2-5; d_call: NA; cdr3_nt: TGTGCCAGTAGTATAGACGGGTGGCAGAGAGAGACCCAGTACTTC; cdr3_aa: CASSIDGWQRETQYF
clone_size: NA; v_call: TRBV7-2; j_call: TRBJ2-5; d_call: NA; cdr3_nt: TGTGCCAGCAGCTTATGGGAGGACGAGACCCAGTACTTC; cdr3_aa: CASSLWEDETQYF
clone_size: few; v_call: TRBV2; j_call: TRBJ1-2; d_call: NA; cdr3_nt: TGTGCCAGCACCCCGGGGAGGTTGGCCTATGGCTACACCTTC; cdr3_aa: CASTPGRLAYGYTF
clone_size: NA; v_call: TRBV27; j_call: TRBJ2-7; d_call: NA; cdr3_nt: TGTGCCAGCAGTTTATCCCCGCACAGCTCCTACGAGCAGTACTTC; cdr3_aa: CASSLSPHSSYEQYF
clone_size: NA; v_call: TRBV7-3; j_call: TRBJ2-7; d_call: TRBD2; cdr3_nt: TGTGCCAGCAGCCCCCGCGGGGGAGACTCCTACGAGCAGTACTTC; cdr3_aa: CASSPRGGDSYEQYF
clone_size: NA; v_call: TRBV7-9; j_call: TRBJ2-7; d_call: NA; cdr3_nt: TGTGCCAGCAGCCGTCCTTTAGAGAGCTCCTACGAGCAGTACTTC; cdr3_aa: CASSRPLESSYEQYF
clone_size: NA; v_call: TRBV4-2; j_call: TRBJ2-5; d_call: NA; cdr3_nt: TGTGCCAGCAAATCAACCCTCAGGGCCCAAGAGACCCAGTACTTC; cdr3_aa: CASKSTLRAQETQYF
clone_size: few; v_call: TRBV28; j_call: TRBJ1-5; d_call: TRBD1; cdr3_nt: TGTGCCAGCAGTTTGGGCCTCGGGACAGGGGTGAGAGAGCCCCAGCATTTT; cdr3_aa: CASSLGLGTGVREPQHF
clone_size: NA; v_call: TRBV5-6; j_call: TRBJ2-7; d_call: TRBD1; cdr3_nt: TGTGCCAGCAGTATGGGACAGTCCTACGAGCAGTACTTC; cdr3_aa: CASSMGQSYEQYF
clone_size: NA; v_call: TRBV7-2; j_call: TRBJ1-1; d_call: NA; cdr3_nt: TGTGCCAGCAGCTTGGATGGGGGCTTCACTGAAGCTTTCTTT; cdr3_aa: CASSLDGGFTEAFF
clone_size: NA; v_call: TRBV28; j_call: TRBJ2-7; d_call: NA; cdr3_nt: TGTGCCAGCAGACTAGTTTCCCTTGGTGGGGAGCAGTACTTC; cdr3_aa: CASRLVSLGGEQYF
clone_size: NA; v_call: TRBV15; j_call: TRBJ1-1; d_call: TRBD1; cdr3_nt: TGTGCCACCAGCACGACAGGGACGGGTGAAGCTTTCTTT; cdr3_aa: CATSTTGTGEAFF
clone_size: NA; v_call: TRBV7-9; j_call: TRBJ2-1; d_call: TRBD2; cdr3_nt: TGTGCCAGCAGCCGAAGCGGGAGGGTCTTTGCCTACAATGAGCAGTTCTTC; cdr3_aa: CASSRSGRVFAYNEQFF
clone_size: few; v_call: TRBV7-8; j_call: TRBJ1-3; d_call: NA; cdr3_nt: TGTGCCAGCAGCTTATTAAACTCTGGAAACACCATATATTTT; cdr3_aa: CASSLLNSGNTIYF
clone_size: NA; v_call: TRBV11-2; j_call: TRBJ1-2; d_call: NA; cdr3_nt: TGTGCCAGCAGCTTAGACGGCTATGGCTACACCTTC; cdr3_aa: CASSLDGYGYTF